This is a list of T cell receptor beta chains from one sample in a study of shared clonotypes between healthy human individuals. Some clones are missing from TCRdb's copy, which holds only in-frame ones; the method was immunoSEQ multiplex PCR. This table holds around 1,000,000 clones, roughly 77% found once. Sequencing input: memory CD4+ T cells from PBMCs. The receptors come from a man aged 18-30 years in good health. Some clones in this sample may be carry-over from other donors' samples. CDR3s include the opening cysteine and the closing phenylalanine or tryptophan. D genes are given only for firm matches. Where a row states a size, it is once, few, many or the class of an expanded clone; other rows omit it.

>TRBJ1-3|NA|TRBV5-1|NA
TGCGCCAGCAGCTTGGCCCAGGGAGGAAACACCATATATTTT
CASSLAQGGNTIYF
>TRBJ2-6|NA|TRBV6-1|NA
TGTGCCAGCAGTACACAGGTCTCTGGGGCCAACGTCCTGACTTTC
CASSTQVSGANVLTF
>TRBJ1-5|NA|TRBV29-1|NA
TGCAGCGTTTCACAGGGAGCCCAGCCCCAGCATTTT
CSVSQGAQPQHF
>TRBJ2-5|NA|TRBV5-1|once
TGCGCCAGCAGCTTGAACGATTTAACGGAGACCCAGTACTTC
CASSLNDLTETQYF
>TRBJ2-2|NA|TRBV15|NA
TGTGCCACGTCCGGGAGCAACACCGGGGAGCTGTTTTTT
CATSGSNTGELFF
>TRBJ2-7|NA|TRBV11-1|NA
TGTGCCAGCAGCCTAGACAGAGCCTACGAGCAGTACTTC
CASSLDRAYEQYF
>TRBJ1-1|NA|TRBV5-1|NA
TGCGCCAGCAGCCGCGAAGGGTGGAGTGAAGCTTTCTTT
CASSREGWSEAFF
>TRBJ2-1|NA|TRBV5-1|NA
TGCGCCAGCAGCTTGGCCCCCTCACTAGCATCCGGAATCAATGAGCAGTTCTTC
CASSLAPSLASGINEQFF
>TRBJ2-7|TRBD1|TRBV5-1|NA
TGCGCCAGCAGCGCTATACAGGGGCCCCCTGTCTACGAGCAGTACTTC
CASSAIQGPPVYEQYF
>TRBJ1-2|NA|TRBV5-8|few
TGTGCCAGCAGCTCTAGGGGATATGGCTACACCTTC
CASSSRGYGYTF
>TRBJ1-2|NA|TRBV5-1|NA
TGCGCCAGCAGCTTGGTCGGCGGAGCTAACTATGGCTACACCTTC
CASSLVGGANYGYTF
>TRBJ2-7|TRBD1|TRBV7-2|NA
TGTGCCAGCAGCTTACCCGCGGGACAGGCGCCGAAGTACTTC
CASSLPAGQAPKYF
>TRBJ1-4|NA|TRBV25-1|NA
TGTGCCAGCAGTGAATACGAGACGAGGGGGTTTGAAAAACTGTTTTTT
CASSEYETRGFEKLFF
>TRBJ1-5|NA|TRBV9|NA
TGTGCCAGCAGCGTGGACAGCTATAGCAATCAGCCCCAGCATTTT
CASSVDSYSNQPQHF